This section outlines one T cell receptor (beta chain) sequence together with its context. Its matching antigen is unknown. The sample carries other DNA sequences with the same CDR3. PCR employed 60 Vbeta and 13 Jbeta primers. The protocol was immunoSEQ multiplex PCR, while the TCRdb copy is restricted to in-frame clones and leaves out a portion. This table lists tens of thousands of clones. The CDR3 contains 14 residues. Trimming removed 0 bases from V and 1 base from J, with 7 bases in between. CDR1 is MNHEY and CDR2 is SVGAGI in the germline V gene. The data stem from a study of cytomegalovirus exposure and HLA in healthy donors. Study-wide results and caveats: Cytomegalovirus association was listed for about 160 TCR beta chains.

Sequences were obtained from PBMCs. This TCR came from a female donor in good health and CMV-seropositive. This sequence joins TRBV6-5 and TRBJ2-7, with D unresolved. CDR3 region: CASSYSTVSYEQYF. As DNA, the CDR3 is TGTGCCAGCAGTTACTCTACAGTTTCCTACGAGCAGTACTTC.